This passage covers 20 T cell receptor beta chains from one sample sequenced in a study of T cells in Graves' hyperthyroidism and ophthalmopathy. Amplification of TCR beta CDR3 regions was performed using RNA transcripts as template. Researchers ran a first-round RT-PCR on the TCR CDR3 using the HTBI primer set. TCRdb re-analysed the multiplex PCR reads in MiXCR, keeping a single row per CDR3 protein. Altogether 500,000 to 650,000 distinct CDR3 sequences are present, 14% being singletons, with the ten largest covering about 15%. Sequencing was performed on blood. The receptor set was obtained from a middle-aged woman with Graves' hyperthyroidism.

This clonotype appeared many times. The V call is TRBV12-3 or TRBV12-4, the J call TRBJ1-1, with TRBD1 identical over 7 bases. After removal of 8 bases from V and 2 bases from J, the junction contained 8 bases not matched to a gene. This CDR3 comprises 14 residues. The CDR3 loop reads CASGRGTQNTEAFF. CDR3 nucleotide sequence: TGTGCCAGCGGCAGGGGGACGCAAAACACTGAAGCTTTCTTT.

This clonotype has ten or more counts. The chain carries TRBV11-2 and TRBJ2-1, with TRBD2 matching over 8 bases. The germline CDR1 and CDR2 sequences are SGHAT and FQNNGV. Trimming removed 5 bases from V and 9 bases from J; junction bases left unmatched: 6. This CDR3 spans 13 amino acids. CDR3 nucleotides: TGTGCCAGCAGCGCCGGGACTAGAGGTGAGCAGTTCTTC. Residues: CASSAGTRGEQFF.

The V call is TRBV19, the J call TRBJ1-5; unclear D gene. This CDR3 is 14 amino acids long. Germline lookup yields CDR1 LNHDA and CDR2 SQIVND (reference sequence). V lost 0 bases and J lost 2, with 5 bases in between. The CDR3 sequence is CASSIERGNQPQHF. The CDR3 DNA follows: TGTGCCAGTAGTATAGAGAGGGGCAATCAGCCCCAGCATTTT.

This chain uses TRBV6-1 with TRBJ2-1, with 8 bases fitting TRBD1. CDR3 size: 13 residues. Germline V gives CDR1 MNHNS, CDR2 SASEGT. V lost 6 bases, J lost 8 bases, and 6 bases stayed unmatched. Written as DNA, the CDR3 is TGTGCCAGCAGGCAGGGGGCATACGATGAGCAGTTCTTC. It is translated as CASRQGAYDEQFF.

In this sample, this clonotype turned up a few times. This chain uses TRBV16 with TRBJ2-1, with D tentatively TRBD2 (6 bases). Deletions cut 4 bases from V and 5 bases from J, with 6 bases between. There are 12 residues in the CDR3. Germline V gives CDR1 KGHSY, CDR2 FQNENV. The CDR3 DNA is TGTGCCAGCAGCCGACTAGACAATGAGCAGTTCTTC. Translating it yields CASSRLDNEQFF.

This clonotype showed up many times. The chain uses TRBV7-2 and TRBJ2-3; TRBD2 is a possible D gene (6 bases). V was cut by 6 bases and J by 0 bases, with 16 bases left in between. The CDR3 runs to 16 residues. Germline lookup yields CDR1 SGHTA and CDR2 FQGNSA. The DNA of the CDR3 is TGTGCCAGCAGTCCGGGGACTGCCGCTAGCACAGATACGCAGTATTTT. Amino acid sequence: CASSPGTAASTDTQYF.

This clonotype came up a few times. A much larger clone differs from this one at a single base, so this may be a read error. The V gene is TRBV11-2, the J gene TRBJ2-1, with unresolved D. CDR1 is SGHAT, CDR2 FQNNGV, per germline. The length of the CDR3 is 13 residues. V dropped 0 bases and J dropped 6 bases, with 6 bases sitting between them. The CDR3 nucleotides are TGTGCCAGCAGCTTAGATCATATCAATGAGCAGTTCTTC. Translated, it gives CASSLDHINEQFF.

CDR3 amino acids: CASSPYLTGGDPLNTEAFF. CDR3 DNA sequence: TGTGCCAGCAGTCCCTATTTGACAGGGGGGGATCCCCTGAACACTGAAGCTTTCTTT. V usage is TRBV28 and J usage is TRBJ1-1; 9 bases fit TRBD1. Germline V gene data show CDR1 as MDHEN and CDR2 as SYDVKM. The CDR3 is made up of 19 amino acids. V trimming: 5 bases; J trimming: 0 bases; junction bases outside the gene matches: 16.

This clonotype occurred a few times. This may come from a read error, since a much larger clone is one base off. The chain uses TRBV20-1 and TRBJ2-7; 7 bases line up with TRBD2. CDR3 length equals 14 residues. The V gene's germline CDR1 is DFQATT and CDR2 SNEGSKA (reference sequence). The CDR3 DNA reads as TGCAGTGCTAGAGATCCGAGGACTAGTAACGAGCAGTGCTTC. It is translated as CSARDPRTSNEQCF.

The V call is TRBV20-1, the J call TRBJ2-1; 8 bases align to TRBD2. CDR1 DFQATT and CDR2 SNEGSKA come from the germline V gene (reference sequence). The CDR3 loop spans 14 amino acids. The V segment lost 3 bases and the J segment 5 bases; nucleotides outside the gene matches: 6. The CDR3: CSARGLVFDNEQFF. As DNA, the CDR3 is TGCAGTGCTAGGGGACTAGTTTTCGACAATGAGCAGTTCTTC.

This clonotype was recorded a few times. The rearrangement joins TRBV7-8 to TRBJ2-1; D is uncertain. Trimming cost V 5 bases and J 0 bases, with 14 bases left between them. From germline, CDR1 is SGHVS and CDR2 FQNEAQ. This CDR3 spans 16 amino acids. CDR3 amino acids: CASSRFERFSYNEQFF. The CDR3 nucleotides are TGTGCCAGCAGCCGGTTCGAACGGTTCTCCTACAATGAGCAGTTCTTC.

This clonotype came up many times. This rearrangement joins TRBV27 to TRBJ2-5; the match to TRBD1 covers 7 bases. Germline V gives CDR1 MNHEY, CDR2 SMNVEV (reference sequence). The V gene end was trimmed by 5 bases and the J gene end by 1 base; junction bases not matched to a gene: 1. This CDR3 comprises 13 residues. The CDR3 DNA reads TGTGCCAGCAGTGACAGGGTCCAAGAGACCCAGTACTTC. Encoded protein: CASSDRVQETQYF.

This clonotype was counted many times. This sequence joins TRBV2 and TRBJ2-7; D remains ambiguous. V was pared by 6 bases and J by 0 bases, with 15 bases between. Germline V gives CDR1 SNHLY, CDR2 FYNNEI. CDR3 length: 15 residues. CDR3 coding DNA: TGTGCCAGCAGGGAAAGACCCCCAAGCTCCTACGAGCAGTACTTC. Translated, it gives CASRERPPSSYEQYF.

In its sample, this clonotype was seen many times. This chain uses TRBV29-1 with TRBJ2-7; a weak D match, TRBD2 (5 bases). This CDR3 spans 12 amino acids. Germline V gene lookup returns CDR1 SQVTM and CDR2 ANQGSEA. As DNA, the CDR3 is TGCAGTGCTATACGGGGTACCTACGAGCAGTACTTC. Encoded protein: CSAIRGTYEQYF.

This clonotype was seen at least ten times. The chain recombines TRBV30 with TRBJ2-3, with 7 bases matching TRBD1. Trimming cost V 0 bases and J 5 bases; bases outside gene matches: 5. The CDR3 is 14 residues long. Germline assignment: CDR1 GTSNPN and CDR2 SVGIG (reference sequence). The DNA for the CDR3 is TGTGCCTGGAGTGTACGACAGGGAGAAGATACGCAGTATTTT. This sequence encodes CAWSVRQGEDTQYF.

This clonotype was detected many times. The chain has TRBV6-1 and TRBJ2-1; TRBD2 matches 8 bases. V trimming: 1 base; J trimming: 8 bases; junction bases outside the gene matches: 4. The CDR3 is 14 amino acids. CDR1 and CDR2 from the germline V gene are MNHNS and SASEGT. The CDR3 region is CASSEGGTRYEQFF. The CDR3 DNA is TGTGCCAGCAGTGAAGGTGGGACTAGATATGAGCAGTTCTTC.

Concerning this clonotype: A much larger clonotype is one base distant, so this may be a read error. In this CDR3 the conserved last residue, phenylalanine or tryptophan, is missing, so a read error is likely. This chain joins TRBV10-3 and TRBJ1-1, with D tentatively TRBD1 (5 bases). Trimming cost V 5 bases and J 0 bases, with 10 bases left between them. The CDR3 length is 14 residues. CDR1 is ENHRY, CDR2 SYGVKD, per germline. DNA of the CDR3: TGTGCCATCAGTAGGGGTAGAATGAACACTGAAGCTTTCCTT. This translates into CAISRGRMNTEAFL.

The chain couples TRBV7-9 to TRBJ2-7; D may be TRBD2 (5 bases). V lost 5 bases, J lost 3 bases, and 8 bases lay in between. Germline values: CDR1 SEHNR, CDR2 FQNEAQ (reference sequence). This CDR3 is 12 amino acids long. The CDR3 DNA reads TGTGCCAGCAGCGAGAGGGACTACGAGCAGTACTTC. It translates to CASSERDYEQYF. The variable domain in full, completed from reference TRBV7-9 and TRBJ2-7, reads DTGVSQNPRHKITKRGQNVTFRCDPISEHNRLYWYRQTLGQGPEFLTYFQNEAQLEKSRLLSDRFSAERPKGSFSTLEIQRTEQGDSAMYLCASSERDYEQYFGPGTRLTVT.

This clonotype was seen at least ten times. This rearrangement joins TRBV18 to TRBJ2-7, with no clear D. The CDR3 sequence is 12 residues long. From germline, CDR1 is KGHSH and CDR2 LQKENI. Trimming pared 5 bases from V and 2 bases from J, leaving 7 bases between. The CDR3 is CASSGRTYEQYF. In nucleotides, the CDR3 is TGTGCCAGCTCAGGGCGGACCTACGAGCAGTACTTC.

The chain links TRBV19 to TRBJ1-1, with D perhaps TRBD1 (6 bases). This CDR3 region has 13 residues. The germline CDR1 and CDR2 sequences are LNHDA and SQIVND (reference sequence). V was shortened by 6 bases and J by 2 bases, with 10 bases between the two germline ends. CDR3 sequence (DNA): TGTGCCAGTAGGACAGGTTTTAACACTGAAGCTTTCTTT. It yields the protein CASRTGFNTEAFF.